In its sample, the clone carrying this TCR beta chain was seen a few times. Its antigen is unknown. This record comes from a study of T cell responses to AZD1222 COVID-19 vaccine. Trimming left V 7 bases short and J 4 bases short, with 17 bases between. CDR3 length equals 15 residues. CDR1 is MNHEY, CDR2 SVGAGI, per germline. Notes on the study in general: Rises in breadth and depth of Spike-specific TCRs came after two AZD1222 doses. Donors were largely white British and mainly female; clonal diversity was possibly underestimated.

Produced via immunoSEQ multiplex PCR; TCRdb's table is partial and in-frame only. This sample has under 95,000 clones, with roughly nine tenths found just once. The chain links TRBV6-5 to TRBJ1-5; D remains ambiguous. The starting material was peripheral blood, obtained on day 0 of AZD1222 vaccination. This receptor was identified in an adult in good health. CDR3 protein: CASMTTDSRNQPQHF. Written as DNA, the CDR3 is TGTGCCAGCATGACGACGGACTCTAGGAATCAGCCCCAGCATTTT.